One sample yielded the 6 T cell receptor beta chains listed below, sequenced in a study of cytomegalovirus exposure and HLA in healthy donors. PCR involved 60 Vbeta and 13 Jbeta primers. This table comes from immunoSEQ multiplex PCR, and its TCRdb copy is limited to in-frame clones, with some not included. The sample lists approximately 140,000 clones, roughly 86% occurring once. Sequencing was carried out using PBMCs. These receptors all come from a woman in her 40s in good health and CMV-seronegative.

The chain combines TRBV6-6 with TRBJ1-6; D is ambiguous. V lost 5 bases to trimming and J lost 9 bases, with 5 bases between them. Germline CDR1 reads MNHNY; CDR2 reads SVGAGI (reference sequence). There are 11 residues in the CDR3. CDR3 sequence: CASSTVSPLHF. CDR3 in DNA: TGTGCCAGCAGTACGGTTTCACCCCTCCACTTT.

V is TRBV6-5 and J is TRBJ1-5, with a possible D match to TRBD1 (6 bases). The CDR3 has 14 residues. Germline CDR1 and CDR2: MNHEY and SVGAGI. Trimming shortened V by 9 bases and J by 3 bases, and 15 bases separated the two germline ends. The CDR3 here is CASSNTGPNQPQHF. CDR3 nucleotides: TGTGCCAGTTCGAATACAGGGCCCAATCAGCCCCAGCATTTT.

The CDR3 region is CAWSVSRNSPLHF. The CDR3, as DNA: TGTGCCTGGAGTGTTTCGAGGAATTCACCCCTCCACTTT. This chain connects TRBV30 to TRBJ1-6; no firm D call. This CDR3 has 13 residues. V was shortened by 0 bases and J by 7 bases, with 7 bases between the two germline ends. Germline loops: CDR1 GTSNPN, CDR2 SVGIG (reference sequence).

The chain uses TRBV5-6 and TRBJ2-1, with 7 positions matching TRBD1. Germline V gene data show CDR1 as SGHDT and CDR2 as YYEEEE. Trimming cost V 7 bases and J 0 bases; bases outside gene matches: 1. The CDR3 covers 13 residues. Here the CDR3 reads CASRQGSYNEQFF. DNA for the CDR3: TGTGCCAGCCGACAGGGCTCCTACAATGAGCAGTTCTTC.

This clone was seen a handful of times. This chain links TRBV28 with TRBJ2-7; 7 bases are a match to TRBD2. Per germline, CDR1 MDHEN and CDR2 SYDVKM. This CDR3 region has 14 residues. Trimming took 5 bases from V and 3 from J; bases not matched to a gene: 7. The CDR3 here is CASSKWGGVYEQYF. CDR3 sequence (DNA): TGTGCCAGCAGTAAGTGGGGGGGGGTCTACGAGCAGTACTTC.

The gene calls are TRBV11-2 and TRBJ2-7; TRBD1 matches at 7 bases. The CDR3 is 14 amino acids. The V and J ends lost 5 bases and 1 base, in that order; junction bases with no gene match: 5. Germline lookup yields CDR1 SGHAT and CDR2 FQNNGV. CDR3 nucleotide sequence: TGTGCCAGCAGCACGTGGGACAGATCCTACGAGCAGTACTTC. It is translated as CASSTWDRSYEQYF.